Below, 11 T cell receptor beta chains from the same sample are listed, as sequenced in a study of blood T cells in healthy people across ages. Using a J-beta primer mix together with a sample-barcoded 5' primer, a second PCR was run for about 6 to 12 cycles. A single record per CDR3 protein comes from TCRdb applying MiXCR to the 5' RACE reads. The sample consists of fewer than 1,000,000 distinct CDR3 sequences, more than 40% of them appearing once. Input material: blood. Receptor source: a man aged 55 to 70 in good health.

This clonotype was counted many times. The chain links TRBV7-2 to TRBJ2-7; TRBD2 matches 7 bases. V dropped 1 base and J dropped 3; count of bases not matched to a gene: 3. The CDR3 has 14 amino acids. Germline V CDR1 and CDR2: SGHTA, FQGNSA. CDR3 in amino acids: CASSLGGSDYEQYF. The CDR3 region has the DNA TGTGCCAGCAGCTTAGGCGGGAGCGACTACGAGCAGTACTTC.

Comments on this clonotype: One end of the junction fails to match germline, which may point to a read error. V usage is TRBV28 and J usage is TRBJ1-2; D not resolved. This CDR3 has 13 amino acids. Germline loops: CDR1 MDHEN, CDR2 SYDVKM. CDR3: CTSSLEQNYGYTF. Here the CDR3 DNA reads TGTACCAGTAGTCTCGAACAGAACTATGGCTACACCTTC.

The rearrangement links TRBV10-3 to TRBJ2-3; TRBD2 aligns across 9 bases. This CDR3 contains 15 residues. With V trimmed by 0 bases and J by 4 bases, 2 bases remained unmatched. Germline V lookup: CDR1 ENHRY, CDR2 SYGVKD. The CDR3 loop is CAISESGGGADTQYF. CDR3 coding DNA: TGTGCCATCAGTGAGTCCGGCGGGGGGGCAGATACGCAGTATTTT.

The chain is built from TRBV7-2 and TRBJ2-3, with D perhaps matching TRBD1 (5 bases). The CDR3 runs to 12 residues. V dropped 5 bases and J dropped 10 bases, with 13 bases sitting between them. In germline, CDR1 is SGHTA, CDR2 FQGNSA. CDR3 loop: CASSTALGPQYF. CDR3 nucleotide sequence: TGTGCCAGCAGCACCGCTTTGGGGCCGCAGTATTTT.

This clonotype has just a few counts. The V gene is TRBV5-1, the J gene TRBJ2-7; D gene ambiguous. Trimming took 4 bases from V and 4 from J, leaving 12 bases between them. The germline V gene encodes CDR1 SGHRS and CDR2 YFSETQ. This CDR3 contains 13 residues. The CDR3 DNA reads as TGCGCCAGCAGCCAAACGCCGGTATACGAGCAGTACTTC. Protein product: CASSQTPVYEQYF.

This sequence joins TRBV5-4 and TRBJ2-2, with 11 bases matching TRBD2. Germline lookup yields CDR1 SGHNT and CDR2 YYREEE (reference sequence). The CDR3 spans 17 residues. Unmatched junction bases numbered 10, after V lost 4 bases and J lost 5 bases. CDR3 DNA sequence: TGTGCCAGCAGCACGGACCTTACTAGCGGGGGAACCGGGGAGCTGTTTTTT. It yields the protein CASSTDLTSGGTGELFF.

The V call is TRBV3-1, the J call TRBJ2-1; the match to TRBD2 covers 9 bases. The length of the CDR3 is 20 residues. Germline CDR1 is LGHDT and CDR2 is YNNKEL (reference sequence). V was pared by 2 bases and J by 5 bases, with 19 bases of the junction left unmatched. The CDR3 loop reads CASSQRTTVGLAGEDNEQFF. CDR3 DNA: TGTGCCAGCAGCCAACGGACGACAGTGGGGTTAGCGGGGGAGGACAATGAGCAGTTCTTC.

V gene TRBV5-6 combines with J gene TRBJ2-7; 9 positions agree with TRBD1. Germline lookup yields CDR1 SGHDT and CDR2 YYEEEE. This CDR3 has 15 amino acids. The trim removed 4 bases at V and 4 bases at J, leaving 9 bases unmatched. This chain's CDR3 is CASSETGTGLYEQYF. CDR3 in DNA: TGTGCCAGCAGCGAAACCGGGACAGGGTTGTACGAGCAGTACTTC.

V and J are TRBV6-5 and TRBJ2-6, with TRBD1 identical over 7 bases. CDR3 length: 15 amino acids. Germline-derived CDR1 and CDR2 are MNHEY and SVGAGI. The V and J ends lost 6 bases and 2 bases, in that order; junction bases with no gene match: 4. In nucleotides, the CDR3 is TGTGCCAGCAGAAACAGGGGCGCTGGGGCCAACGTCCTGACTTTC. It codes for CASRNRGAGANVLTF.

The chain carries TRBV20-1 and TRBJ2-7; 7 nucleotides line up with TRBD1. The CDR3 sequence is 12 residues long. Losses at the gene ends were 5 bases for V and 3 bases for J; bases not matched to a gene: 4. Germline loops: CDR1 DFQATT, CDR2 SNEGSKA (reference sequence). CDR3 sequence: CSALWTGYEQYF. CDR3 coding DNA: TGCAGTGCTCTTTGGACAGGCTACGAGCAGTACTTC.

CDR3 sequence (DNA): TGTGCCAGCAGTTACGGGGGGACACAGGCAGAGACCCAGTACTTC. Protein: CASSYGGTQAETQYF. This chain joins TRBV6-2 or TRBV6-3 and TRBJ2-5; D possibly uses TRBD1 or TRBD2 (6 bases each). Per germline, CDR1 MNHEY and CDR2 SVGEGT. The CDR3 has 15 amino acids. Trimming took 2 bases from V and 4 from J, leaving 14 bases between them.